This T cell receptor (beta chain) was sequenced for a study of cytomegalovirus exposure and HLA in healthy donors. Background on the study: An early release of data contained about 85 million unique TCRs, which came from HLA-typed donors. Study-level results: Most of the CMV-associated TCR beta chains (in a later analysis) appeared to be HLA-restricted.

Primers included in the PCR were 60 Vbeta and 13 Jbeta primers. Original methodology: There were 80 million to 95 million unique TCR beta chains by a later count, and some 12 million of them were shared. Method: immunoSEQ multiplex PCR; TCRdb's copy keeps in-frame clones and lacks some. V, J and clone size reflect that table, while D and trimming were determined from the DNA. Of 80,000 to 100,000 clones detected, about three quarters appear once; the ten largest clones hold roughly 1.5%. A note on this clone: The antigen is not known.

The CDR3 sequence is 12 residues long. V was pared by 2 bases and J by 2 bases, with 3 bases between. Germline values: CDR1 SGHAT, CDR2 FQNNGV. The chain links TRBV11-2 to TRBJ1-2; no reliable D call. This clonotype was obtained from a man aged 35 to 55 in good health and CMV-seronegative. The sequenced sample was PBMCs. CDR3 protein: CASSLSNYGYTF. The CDR3 nucleotides are TGTGCCAGCAGCTTAAGCAACTATGGCTACACCTTC.